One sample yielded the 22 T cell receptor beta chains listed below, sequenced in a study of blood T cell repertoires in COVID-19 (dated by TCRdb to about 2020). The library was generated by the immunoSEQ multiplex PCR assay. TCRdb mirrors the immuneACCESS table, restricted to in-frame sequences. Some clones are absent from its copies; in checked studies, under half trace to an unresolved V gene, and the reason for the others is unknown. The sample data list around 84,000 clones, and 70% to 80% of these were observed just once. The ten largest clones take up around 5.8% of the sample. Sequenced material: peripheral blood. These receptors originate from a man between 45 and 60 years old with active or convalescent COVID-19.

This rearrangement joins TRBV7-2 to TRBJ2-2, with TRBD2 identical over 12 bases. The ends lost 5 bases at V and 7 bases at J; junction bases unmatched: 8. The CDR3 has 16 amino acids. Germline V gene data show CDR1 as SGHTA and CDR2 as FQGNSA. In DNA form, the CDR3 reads TGTGCCAGCAGCACCCGACTAGCGGGGGCCGGCGGGGAGCTGTTTTTT. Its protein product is CASSTRLAGAGGELFF.

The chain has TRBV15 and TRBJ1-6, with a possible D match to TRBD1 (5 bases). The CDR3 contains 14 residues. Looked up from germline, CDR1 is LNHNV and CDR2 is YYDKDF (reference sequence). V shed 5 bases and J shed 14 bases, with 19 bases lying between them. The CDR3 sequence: CATSGGTTGETLHF. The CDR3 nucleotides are TGTGCCACCAGCGGGGGGACTACGGGCGAGACCCTCCACTTT.

This CDR3 reads CAWSLAGGLAKNIQYF. The CDR3 DNA follows: TGTGCCTGGAGTTTAGCGGGGGGACTAGCCAAAAACATTCAGTACTTC. This sequence joins TRBV30 and TRBJ2-4, with 10 bases that match TRBD2. CDR1 GTSNPN and CDR2 SVGIG come from the germline V gene (reference sequence). J was trimmed by 0 bases and V by 2 bases; bases with no gene match: 4. The CDR3 spans 16 residues.

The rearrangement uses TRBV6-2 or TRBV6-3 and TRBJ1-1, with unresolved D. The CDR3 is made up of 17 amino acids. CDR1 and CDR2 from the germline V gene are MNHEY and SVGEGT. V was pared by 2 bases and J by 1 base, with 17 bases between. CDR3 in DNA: TGTGCCAGCAGTTACCAACAGCAATTAAAAGGGAACACTGAAGCTTTCTTT. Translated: CASSYQQQLKGNTEAFF.

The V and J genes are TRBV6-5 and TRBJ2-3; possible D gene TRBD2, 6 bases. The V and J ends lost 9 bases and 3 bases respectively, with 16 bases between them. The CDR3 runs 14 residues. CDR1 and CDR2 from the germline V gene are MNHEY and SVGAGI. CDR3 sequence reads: CASSAGPGTDTQYF. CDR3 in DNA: TGTGCCAGTTCCGCGGGGCCGGGGACAGATACGCAGTATTTT.

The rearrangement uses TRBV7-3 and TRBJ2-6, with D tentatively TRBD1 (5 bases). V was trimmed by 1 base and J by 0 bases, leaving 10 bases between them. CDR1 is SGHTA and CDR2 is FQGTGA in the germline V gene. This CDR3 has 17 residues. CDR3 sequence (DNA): TGTGCCAGCAGCTTAAGGGCAGGGATCTCTGGGGCCAACGTCCTGACTTTC. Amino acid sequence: CASSLRAGISGANVLTF.

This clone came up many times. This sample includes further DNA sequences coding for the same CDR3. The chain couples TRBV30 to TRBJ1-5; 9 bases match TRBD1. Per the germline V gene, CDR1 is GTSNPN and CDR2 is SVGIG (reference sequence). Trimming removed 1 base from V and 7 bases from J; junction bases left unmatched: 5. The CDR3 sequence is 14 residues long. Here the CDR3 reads CAWSGGQGGQPQHF. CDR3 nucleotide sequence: TGTGCCTGGAGTGGGGGACAGGGTGGCCAGCCCCAGCATTTT. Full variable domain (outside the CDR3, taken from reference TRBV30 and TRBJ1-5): SQTIHQWPATLVQPVGSPLSLECTVEGTSNPNLYWYRQAAGRGLQLLFYSVGIGQISSEVPQNLSASRPQDRQFILSSKKLLLSDSGFYLCAWSGGQGGQPQHFGDGTRLSIL.

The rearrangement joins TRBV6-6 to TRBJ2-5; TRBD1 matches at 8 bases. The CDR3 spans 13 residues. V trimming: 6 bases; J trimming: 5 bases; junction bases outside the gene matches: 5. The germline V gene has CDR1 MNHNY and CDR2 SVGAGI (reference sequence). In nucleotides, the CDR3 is TGTGCCAGCAGCGACAGGGGCTTGGAGACCCAGTACTTC. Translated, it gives CASSDRGLETQYF.

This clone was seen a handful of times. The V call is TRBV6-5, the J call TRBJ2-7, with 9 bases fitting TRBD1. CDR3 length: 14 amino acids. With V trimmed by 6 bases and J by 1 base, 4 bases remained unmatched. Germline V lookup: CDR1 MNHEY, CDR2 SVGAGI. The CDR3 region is CASRYGQGSYEQYF. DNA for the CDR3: TGTGCCAGCAGATACGGACAGGGGTCCTACGAGCAGTACTTC.

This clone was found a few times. This CDR3 is CASSPMRDTEAFF. CDR3 in DNA: TGTGCCAGCTCACCAATGAGGGACACTGAAGCTTTCTTT. The chain is built from TRBV18 and TRBJ1-1; D is uncertain. V was clipped by 2 bases and J by 3 bases, with 7 bases between them. This CDR3 comprises 13 residues. Germline-derived CDR1 and CDR2 are KGHSH and LQKENI.

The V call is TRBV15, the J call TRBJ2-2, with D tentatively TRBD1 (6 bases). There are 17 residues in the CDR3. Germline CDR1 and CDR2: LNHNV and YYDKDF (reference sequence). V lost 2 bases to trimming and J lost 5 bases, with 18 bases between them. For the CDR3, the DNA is TGTGCCACCAGCAGAAAATCTGGGACAAGAAATACCGGGGAGCTGTTTTTT. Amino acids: CATSRKSGTRNTGELFF.

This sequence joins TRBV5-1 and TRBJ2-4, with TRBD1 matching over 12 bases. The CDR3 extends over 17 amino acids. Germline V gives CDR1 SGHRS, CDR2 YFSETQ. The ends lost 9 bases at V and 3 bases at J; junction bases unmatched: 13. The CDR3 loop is CAILPEGTGGGKNIQYF. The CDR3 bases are TGCGCCATCCTCCCGGAGGGGACAGGGGGCGGCAAAAACATTCAGTACTTC.

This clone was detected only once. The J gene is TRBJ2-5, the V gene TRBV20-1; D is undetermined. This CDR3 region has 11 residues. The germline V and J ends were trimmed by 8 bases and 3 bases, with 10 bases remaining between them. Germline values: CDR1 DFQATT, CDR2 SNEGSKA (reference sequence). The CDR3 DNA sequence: TGCAGTTCGAGTCTAAAAGAGACCCAGTACTTC. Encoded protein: CSSSLKETQYF.

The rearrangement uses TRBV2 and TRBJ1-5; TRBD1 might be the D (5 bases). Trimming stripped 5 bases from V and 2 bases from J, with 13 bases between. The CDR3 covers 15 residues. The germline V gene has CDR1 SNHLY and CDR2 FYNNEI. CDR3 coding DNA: TGTGCCAGCAGTTTCAGGGAAAGCGGCAATCAGCCCCAGCATTTT. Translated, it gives CASSFRESGNQPQHF.

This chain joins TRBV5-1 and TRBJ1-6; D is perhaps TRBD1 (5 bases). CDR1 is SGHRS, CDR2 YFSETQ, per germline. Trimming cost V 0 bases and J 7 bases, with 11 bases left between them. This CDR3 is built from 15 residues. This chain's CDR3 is CASSLDRGGNSPLHF. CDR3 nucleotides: TGCGCCAGCAGCTTGGATAGGGGCGGCAATTCACCCCTCCACTTT.

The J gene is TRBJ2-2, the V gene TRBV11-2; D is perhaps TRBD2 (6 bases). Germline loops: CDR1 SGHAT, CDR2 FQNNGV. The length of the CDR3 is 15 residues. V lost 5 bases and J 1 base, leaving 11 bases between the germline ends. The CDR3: CASSQRAGNTGELFF. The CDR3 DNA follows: TGTGCCAGCAGCCAAAGAGCGGGGAACACCGGGGAGCTGTTTTTT. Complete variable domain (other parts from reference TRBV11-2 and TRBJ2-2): EAGVAQSPRYKIIEKRQSVAFWCNPISGHATLYWYQQILGQGPKLLIQFQNNGVVDDSQLPKDRFSAERLKGVDSTLKIQPAKLEDSAVYLCASSQRAGNTGELFFGEGSRLTVL.

DNA of the CDR3: TGTGCCAGCACCCCCTTCGGGAGCACCCGTGAAGCTTTCTTT. Protein: CASTPFGSTREAFF. V and J are TRBV6-6 and TRBJ1-1; D ambiguous. Trimming cost V 7 bases and J 7 bases, with 19 bases left between them. CDR1 and CDR2 from the germline V gene are MNHNY and SVGAGI (reference sequence). This CDR3 is built from 14 residues.

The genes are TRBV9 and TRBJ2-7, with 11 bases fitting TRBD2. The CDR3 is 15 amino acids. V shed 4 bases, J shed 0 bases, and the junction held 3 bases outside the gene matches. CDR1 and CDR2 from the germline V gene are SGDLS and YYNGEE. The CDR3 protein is CASSPSGGPSYEQYF. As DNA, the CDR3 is TGTGCCAGCAGCCCTAGCGGGGGGCCCTCCTACGAGCAGTACTTC.

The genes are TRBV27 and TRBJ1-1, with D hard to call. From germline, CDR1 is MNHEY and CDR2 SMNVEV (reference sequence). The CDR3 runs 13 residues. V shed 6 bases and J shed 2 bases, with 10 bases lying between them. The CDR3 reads CASSPRHNTEAFF. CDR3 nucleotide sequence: TGTGCCAGCAGCCCCAGACACAACACTGAAGCTTTCTTT.

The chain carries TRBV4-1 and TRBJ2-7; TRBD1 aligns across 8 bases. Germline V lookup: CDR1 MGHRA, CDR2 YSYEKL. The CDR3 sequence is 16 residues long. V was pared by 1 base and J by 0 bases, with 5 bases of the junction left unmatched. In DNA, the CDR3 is TGCGCCAGCAGCCAAGGACAGGGGCCCGGCTCCTACGAGCAGTACTTC. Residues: CASSQGQGPGSYEQYF.

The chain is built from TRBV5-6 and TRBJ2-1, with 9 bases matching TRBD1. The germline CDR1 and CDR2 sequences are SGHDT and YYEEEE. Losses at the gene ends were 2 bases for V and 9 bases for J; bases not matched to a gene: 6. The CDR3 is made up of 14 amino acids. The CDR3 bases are TGTGCCAGCAGCTTCGGGACAGGGTATACTGAGCAGTTCTTC. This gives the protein CASSFGTGYTEQFF. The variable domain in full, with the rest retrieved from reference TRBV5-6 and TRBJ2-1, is DAGVTQSPTHLIKTRGQQVTLRCSPKSGHDTVSWYQQALGQGPQFIFQYYEEEERQRGNFPDRFSGHQFPNYSSELNVNALLLGDSALYLCASSFGTGYTEQFFGPGTRLTVL.

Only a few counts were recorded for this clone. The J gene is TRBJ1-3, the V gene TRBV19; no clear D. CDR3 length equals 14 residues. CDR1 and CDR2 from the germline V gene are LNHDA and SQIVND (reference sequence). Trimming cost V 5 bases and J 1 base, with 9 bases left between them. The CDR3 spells CASSPTDSGNTIYF. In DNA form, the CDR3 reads TGTGCCAGTAGTCCCACAGATTCTGGAAACACCATATATTTT.